This T cell receptor (beta chain) comes out of a study of PD-1 blockade in classical Hodgkin lymphoma. Study-wide background: Once every 2 weeks, patients received intravenous nivolumab at 3 mg/kg. Study-wide results and caveats: By C4D1, diversity of CD4+ TCRs had risen significantly, whereas that of CD8+ TCRs had not.

Germline-derived CDR1 and CDR2 are ENHRY and SYGVKD. The CDR3 sequence is 17 residues long. The ends lost 0 bases at V and 0 bases at J; junction bases unmatched: 7. Produced via immunoSEQ multiplex PCR; TCRdb's table is partial and in-frame only. Among about 19,000 clones listed, 65% to 85% were seen once. A note on this clone: Its cognate antigen is unknown.

All patients relapsed after autologous stem cell transplantation, and brentuximab vedotin exposure varied. The sample here was peripheral blood mononuclear cells (PBMCs), taken at baseline. The chain links TRBV10-3 to TRBJ2-7; 8 bases agree with TRBD1. The sequence was collected from a human donor with classical Hodgkin lymphoma. CDR3 bases: TGTGCCATCAGTGAGTCGTTGACAGGGGAAAGCTCCTACGAGCAGTACTTC. Translated, it gives CAISESLTGESSYEQYF.